The source of this TCR beta chain is a study of cytomegalovirus exposure and HLA in healthy donors. Whole-study context: A subsequent analysis stated that the 95 to 150 validation repertoires were run on the same platform as the 650 to 850 first-cohort repertoires.

Here immunoSEQ multiplex PCR was the method, and the copy in TCRdb shows in-frame clones only, minus some. The sample carries some 340,000 clones, approximately 86% recorded once. V lost 0 bases, J lost 6 bases, and 6 bases lay in between. CDR3 length equals 12 residues. From germline, CDR1 is SGHRS and CDR2 YFSETQ. The chain links TRBV5-1 to TRBJ1-2, with no clear D. The sequenced sample consisted of PBMCs. The receptor's source is a woman in her thirties in good health and CMV-seropositive. The CDR3 coding sequence is TGCGCCAGCAGCTTGGCAGGCCATGGCTACACCTTC. It translates to CASSLAGHGYTF.